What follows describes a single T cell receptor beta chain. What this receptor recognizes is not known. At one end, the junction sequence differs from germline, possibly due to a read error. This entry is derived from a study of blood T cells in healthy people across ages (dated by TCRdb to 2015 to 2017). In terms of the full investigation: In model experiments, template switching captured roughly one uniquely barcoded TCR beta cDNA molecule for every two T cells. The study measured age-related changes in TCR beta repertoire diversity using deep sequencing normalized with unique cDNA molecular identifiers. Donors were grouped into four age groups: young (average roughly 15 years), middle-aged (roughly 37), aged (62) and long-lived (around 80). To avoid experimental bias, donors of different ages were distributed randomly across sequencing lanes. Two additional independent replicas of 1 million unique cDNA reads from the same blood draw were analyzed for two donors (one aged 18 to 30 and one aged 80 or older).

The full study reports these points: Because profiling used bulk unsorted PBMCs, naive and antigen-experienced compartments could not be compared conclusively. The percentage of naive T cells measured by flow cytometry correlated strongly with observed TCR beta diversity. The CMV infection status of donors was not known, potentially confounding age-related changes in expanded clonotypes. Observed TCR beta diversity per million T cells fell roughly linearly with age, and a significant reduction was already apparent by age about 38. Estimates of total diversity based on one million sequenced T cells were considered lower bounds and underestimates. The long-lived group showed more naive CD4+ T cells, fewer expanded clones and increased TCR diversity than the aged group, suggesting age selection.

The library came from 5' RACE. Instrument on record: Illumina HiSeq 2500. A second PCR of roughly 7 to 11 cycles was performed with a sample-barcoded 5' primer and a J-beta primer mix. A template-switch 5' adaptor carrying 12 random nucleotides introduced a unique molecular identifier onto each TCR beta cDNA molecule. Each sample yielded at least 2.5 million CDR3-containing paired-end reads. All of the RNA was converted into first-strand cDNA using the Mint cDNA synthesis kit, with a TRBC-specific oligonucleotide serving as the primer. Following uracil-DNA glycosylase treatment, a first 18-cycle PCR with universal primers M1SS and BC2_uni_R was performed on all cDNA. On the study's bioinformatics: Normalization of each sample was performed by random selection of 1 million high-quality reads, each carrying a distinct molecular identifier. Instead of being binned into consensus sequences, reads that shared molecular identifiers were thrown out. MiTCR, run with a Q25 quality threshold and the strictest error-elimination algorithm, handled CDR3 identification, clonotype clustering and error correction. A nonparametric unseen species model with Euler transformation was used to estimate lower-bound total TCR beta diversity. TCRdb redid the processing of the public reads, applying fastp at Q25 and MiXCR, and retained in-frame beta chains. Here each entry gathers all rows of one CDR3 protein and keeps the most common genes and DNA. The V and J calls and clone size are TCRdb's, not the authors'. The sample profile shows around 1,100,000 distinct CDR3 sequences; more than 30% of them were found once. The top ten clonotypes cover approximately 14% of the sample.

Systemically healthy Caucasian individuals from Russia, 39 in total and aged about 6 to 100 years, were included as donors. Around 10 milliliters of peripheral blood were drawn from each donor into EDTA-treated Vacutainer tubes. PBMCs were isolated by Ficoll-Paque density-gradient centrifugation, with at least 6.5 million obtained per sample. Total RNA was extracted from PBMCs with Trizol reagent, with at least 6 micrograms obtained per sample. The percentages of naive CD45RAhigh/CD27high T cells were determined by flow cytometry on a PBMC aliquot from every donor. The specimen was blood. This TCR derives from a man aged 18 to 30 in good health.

The CDR3 loop reads CVSSQDAGSYNEQFF. Read as DNA, the sequence is TGCGTCAGCAGCCAAGATGCGGGCAGCTACAATGAGCAGTTCTTC. Recombination joined TRBV4-1 with TRBJ2-1, and TRBD2 may be the D gene, going by 5 matching bases. Including the terminal cysteine and phenylalanine, the CDR3 comprises 15 residues. Only the CDR3 DNA stays, 45 bases, in frame from base 1. Based on the germline V gene, the CDR1 and CDR2 sequences are MGHRA and YSYEKL.